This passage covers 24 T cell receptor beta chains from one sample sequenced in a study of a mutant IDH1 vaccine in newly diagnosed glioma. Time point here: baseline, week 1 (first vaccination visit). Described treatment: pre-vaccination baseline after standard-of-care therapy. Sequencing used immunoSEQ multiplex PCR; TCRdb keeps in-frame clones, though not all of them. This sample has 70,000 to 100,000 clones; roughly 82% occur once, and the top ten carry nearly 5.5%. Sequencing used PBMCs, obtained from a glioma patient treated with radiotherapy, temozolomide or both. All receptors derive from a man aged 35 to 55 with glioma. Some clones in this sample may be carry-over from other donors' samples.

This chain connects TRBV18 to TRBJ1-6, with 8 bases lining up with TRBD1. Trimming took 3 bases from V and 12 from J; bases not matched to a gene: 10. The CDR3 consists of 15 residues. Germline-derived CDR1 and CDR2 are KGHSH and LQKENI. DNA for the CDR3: TGTGCCAGCTCACCGGTAGAAGGACAGGGAGGACCCCTCCACTTT. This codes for CASSPVEGQGGPLHF. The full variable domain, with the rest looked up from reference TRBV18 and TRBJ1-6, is NAGVMQNPRHLVRRRGQEARLRCSPMKGHSHVYWYRQLPEEGLKFMVYLQKENIIDESGMPKERFSAEFPKEGPSILRIQQVVRGDSAAYFCASSPVEGQGGPLHFGNGTRLTVT.

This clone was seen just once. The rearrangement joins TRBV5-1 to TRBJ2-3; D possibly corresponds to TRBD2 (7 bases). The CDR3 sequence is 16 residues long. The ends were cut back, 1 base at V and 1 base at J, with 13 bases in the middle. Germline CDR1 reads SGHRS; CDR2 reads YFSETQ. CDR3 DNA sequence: TGCGCCAGCAGCTTGCTCGGGGGGCTGGGCACAGATACGCAGTATTTT. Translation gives CASSLLGGLGTDTQYF.

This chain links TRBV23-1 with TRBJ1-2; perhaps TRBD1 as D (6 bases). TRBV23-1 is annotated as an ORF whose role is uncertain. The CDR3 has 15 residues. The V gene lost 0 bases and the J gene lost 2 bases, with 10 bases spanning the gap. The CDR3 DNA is TGCGCCAGCAGTCAATCTGGCAGGGGCAACTATGGCTACACCTTC. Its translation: CASSQSGRGNYGYTF.

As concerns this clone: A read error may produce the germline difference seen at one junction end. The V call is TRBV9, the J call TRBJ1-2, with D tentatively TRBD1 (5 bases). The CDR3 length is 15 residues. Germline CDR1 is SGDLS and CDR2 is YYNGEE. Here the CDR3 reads CASSLRDGLWEPPYF. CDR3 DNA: TGTGCCAGCAGCCTTCGGGACGGCCTGTGGGAACCCCCCTACTTC.

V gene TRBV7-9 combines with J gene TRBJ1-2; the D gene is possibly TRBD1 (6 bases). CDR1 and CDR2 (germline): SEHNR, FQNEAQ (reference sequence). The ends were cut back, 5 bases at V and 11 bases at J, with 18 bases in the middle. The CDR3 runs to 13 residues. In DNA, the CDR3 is TGTGCCAGCAGCCCACCCCAGGATCAGGGGTACACCTTC. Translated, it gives CASSPPQDQGYTF.

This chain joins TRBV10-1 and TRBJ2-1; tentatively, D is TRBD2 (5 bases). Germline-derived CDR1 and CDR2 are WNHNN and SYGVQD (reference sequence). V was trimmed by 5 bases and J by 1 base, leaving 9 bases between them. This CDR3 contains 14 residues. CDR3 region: CASSRTGSYNEQFF. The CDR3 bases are TGCGCCAGCAGTAGGACTGGATCCTACAATGAGCAGTTCTTC.

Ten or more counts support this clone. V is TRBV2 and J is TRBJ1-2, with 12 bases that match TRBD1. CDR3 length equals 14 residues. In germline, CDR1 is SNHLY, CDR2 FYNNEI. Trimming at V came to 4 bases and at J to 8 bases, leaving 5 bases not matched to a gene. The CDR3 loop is CASSGGQGADGYTF. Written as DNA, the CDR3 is TGTGCCAGCAGTGGGGGACAGGGGGCGGACGGCTACACCTTC.

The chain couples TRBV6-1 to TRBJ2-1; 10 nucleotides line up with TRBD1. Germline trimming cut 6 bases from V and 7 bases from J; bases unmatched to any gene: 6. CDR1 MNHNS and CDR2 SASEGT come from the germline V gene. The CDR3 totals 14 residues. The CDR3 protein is CASRTGTGANEQFF. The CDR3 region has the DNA TGTGCCAGCAGGACCGGGACAGGGGCTAATGAGCAGTTCTTC.

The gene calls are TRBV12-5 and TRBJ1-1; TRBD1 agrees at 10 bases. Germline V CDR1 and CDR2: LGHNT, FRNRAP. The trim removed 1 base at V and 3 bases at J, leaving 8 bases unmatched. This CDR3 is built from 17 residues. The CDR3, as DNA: TGTGCTAGTGGTTTGGCCTCCGGGACAGGGGCGCACACTGAAGCTTTCTTT. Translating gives CASGLASGTGAHTEAFF.

CDR3 region: CASRTDSNQPQHF. The CDR3 DNA is TGCGCCAGCAGAACGGATAGCAATCAGCCCCAGCATTTT. The chain carries TRBV5-1 and TRBJ1-5; D ambiguous. The CDR3 totals 13 residues. V shed 5 bases and J shed 0 bases, with 6 bases lying between them. Germline CDR1 SGHRS, CDR2 YFSETQ.

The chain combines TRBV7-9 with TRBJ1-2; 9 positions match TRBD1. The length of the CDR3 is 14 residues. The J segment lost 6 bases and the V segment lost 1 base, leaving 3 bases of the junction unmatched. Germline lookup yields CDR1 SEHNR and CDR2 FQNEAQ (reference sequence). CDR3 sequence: CASSLGDRGNGYTF. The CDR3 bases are TGTGCCAGCAGCTTAGGAGACAGGGGGAATGGCTACACCTTC.

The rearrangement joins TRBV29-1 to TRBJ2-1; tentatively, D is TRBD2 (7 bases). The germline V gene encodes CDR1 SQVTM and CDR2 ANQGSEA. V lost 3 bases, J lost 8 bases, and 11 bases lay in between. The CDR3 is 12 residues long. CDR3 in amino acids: CSVDGGGDEQFF. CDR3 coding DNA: TGCAGCGTTGATGGGGGGGGCGATGAGCAGTTCTTC.

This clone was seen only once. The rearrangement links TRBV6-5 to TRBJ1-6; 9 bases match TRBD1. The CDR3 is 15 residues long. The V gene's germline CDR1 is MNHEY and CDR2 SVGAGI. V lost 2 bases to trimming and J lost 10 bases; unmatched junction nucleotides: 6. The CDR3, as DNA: TGTGCCAGCAGTTACGATACAGGGGGCATCTCACCCCTCCACTTT. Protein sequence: CASSYDTGGISPLHF.

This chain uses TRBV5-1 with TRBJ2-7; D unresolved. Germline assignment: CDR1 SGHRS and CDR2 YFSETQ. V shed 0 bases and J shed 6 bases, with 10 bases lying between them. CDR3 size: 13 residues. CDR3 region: CASSLERRSEQYF. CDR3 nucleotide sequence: TGCGCCAGCAGCTTGGAGCGCAGGTCCGAGCAGTACTTC.

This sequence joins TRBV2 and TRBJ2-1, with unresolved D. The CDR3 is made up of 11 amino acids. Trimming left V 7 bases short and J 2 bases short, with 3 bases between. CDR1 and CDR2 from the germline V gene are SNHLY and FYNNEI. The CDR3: CASKTYNEQFF. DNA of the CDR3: TGTGCCAGCAAAACCTACAATGAGCAGTTCTTC.

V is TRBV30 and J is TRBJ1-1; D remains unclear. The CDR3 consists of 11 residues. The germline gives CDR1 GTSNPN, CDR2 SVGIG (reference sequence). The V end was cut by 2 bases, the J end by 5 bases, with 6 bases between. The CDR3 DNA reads TGTGCCTGGAGTCGAAGAACTGAAGCTTTCTTT. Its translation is CAWSRRTEAFF. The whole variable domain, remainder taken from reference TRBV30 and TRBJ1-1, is SQTIHQWPATLVQPVGSPLSLECTVEGTSNPNLYWYRQAAGRGLQLLFYSVGIGQISSEVPQNLSASRPQDRQFILSSKKLLLSDSGFYLCAWSRRTEAFFGQGTRLTVV.

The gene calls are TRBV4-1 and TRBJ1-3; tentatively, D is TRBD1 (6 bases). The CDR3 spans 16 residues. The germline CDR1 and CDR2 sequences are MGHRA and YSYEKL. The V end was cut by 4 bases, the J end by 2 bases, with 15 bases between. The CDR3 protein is CASSPRPRGAGNTIYF. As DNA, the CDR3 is TGCGCCAGCAGCCCCCGGCCCAGGGGAGCTGGAAACACCATATATTTT.

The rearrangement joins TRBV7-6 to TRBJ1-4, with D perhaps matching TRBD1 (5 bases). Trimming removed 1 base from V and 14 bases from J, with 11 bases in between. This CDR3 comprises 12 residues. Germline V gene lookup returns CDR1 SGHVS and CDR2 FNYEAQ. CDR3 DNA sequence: TGTGCCAGCAGCTTAGTGGGGGACTATCTGTTTTTT. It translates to CASSLVGDYLFF.

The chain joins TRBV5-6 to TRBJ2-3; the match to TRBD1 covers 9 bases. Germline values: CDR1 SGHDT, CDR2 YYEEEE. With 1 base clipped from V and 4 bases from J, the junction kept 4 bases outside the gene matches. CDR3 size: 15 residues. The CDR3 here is CASSLLTGGADTQYF. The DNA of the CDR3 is TGTGCCAGCAGCTTGTTAACAGGGGGCGCAGATACGCAGTATTTT. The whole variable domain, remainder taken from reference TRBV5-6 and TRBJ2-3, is DAGVTQSPTHLIKTRGQQVTLRCSPKSGHDTVSWYQQALGQGPQFIFQYYEEEERQRGNFPDRFSGHQFPNYSSELNVNALLLGDSALYLCASSLLTGGADTQYFGPGTRLTVL.

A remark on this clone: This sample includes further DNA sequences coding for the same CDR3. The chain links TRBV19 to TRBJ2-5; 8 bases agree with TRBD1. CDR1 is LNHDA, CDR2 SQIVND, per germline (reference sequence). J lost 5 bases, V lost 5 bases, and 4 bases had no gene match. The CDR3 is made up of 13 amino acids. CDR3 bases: TGTGCCAGTAGTCGACAGGGGAGGGAGACCCAGTACTTC. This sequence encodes CASSRQGRETQYF.

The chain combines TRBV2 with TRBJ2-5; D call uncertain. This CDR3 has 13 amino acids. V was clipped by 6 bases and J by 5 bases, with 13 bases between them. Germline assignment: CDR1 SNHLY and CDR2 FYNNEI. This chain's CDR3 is CASRETERETQYF. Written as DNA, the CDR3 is TGTGCCAGCAGGGAAACGGAACGGGAGACCCAGTACTTC. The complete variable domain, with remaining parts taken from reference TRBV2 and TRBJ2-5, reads EPEVTQTPSHQVTQMGQEVILRCVPISNHLYFYWYRQILGQKVEFLVSFYNNEISEKSEIFDDQFSVERPDGSNFTLKIRSTKLEDSAMYFCASRETERETQYFGPGTRLLVL.

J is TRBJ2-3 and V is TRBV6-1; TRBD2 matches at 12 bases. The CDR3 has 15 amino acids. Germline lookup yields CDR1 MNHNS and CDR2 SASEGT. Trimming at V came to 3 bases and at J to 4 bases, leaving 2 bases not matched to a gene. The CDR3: CASSESSGGADTQYF. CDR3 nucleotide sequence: TGTGCCAGCAGTGAGTCTAGCGGGGGGGCAGATACGCAGTATTTT.

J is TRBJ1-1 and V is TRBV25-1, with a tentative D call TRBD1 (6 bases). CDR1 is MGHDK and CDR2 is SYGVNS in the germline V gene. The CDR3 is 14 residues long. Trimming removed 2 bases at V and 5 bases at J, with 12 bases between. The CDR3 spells CASSEGQSGTEAFF. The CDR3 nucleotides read TGTGCCAGCAGTGAAGGACAGTCAGGAACTGAAGCTTTCTTT.

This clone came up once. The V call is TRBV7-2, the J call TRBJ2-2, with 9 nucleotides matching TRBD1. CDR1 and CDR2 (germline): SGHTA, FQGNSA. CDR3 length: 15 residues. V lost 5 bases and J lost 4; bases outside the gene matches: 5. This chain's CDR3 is CASSPGQGSTGELFF. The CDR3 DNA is TGTGCCAGCAGCCCCGGACAGGGGAGCACCGGGGAGCTGTTTTTT.